These 7 T cell receptor beta chains were sequenced from one sample in a study of blood T cell repertoires in COVID-19. Data came from immunoSEQ multiplex PCR; TCRdb stores just in-frame clones and leaves some out. The table has around 50,000 clones, roughly 82% seen once. Source material: peripheral blood. These receptors came from an older woman with acute or convalescent COVID-19.

J is TRBJ1-2 and V is TRBV2; 8 bases fit TRBD1. With 9 bases clipped from V and 2 bases from J, the junction kept 2 bases outside the gene matches. Looked up from germline, CDR1 is SNHLY and CDR2 is FYNNEI. The CDR3 is made up of 12 amino acids. CDR3 bases: TGTGCCAGTCGACAGGGGAACTATGGCTACACCTTC. It encodes CASRQGNYGYTF.

With respect to this clone: The DNA is left out, because the CDR3 cannot be placed on it with certainty; the CDR3 is given as TCRdb lists it. The V call is TRBV27, the J call TRBJ2-7; the table's D gene call, TRBD1, was not cross checked with the DNA. The germline V gene has CDR1 MNHEY and CDR2 SMNVEV (reference sequence). The CDR3 is 14 amino acids long, termini counted. CDR3 protein: CASSSSTDSYEQYF.

V and J are TRBV4-2 and TRBJ1-2; 11 bases match TRBD1. CDR1 is LGHNA, CDR2 YNFKEQ, per germline. The CDR3 length is 16 residues. The V gene end was trimmed by 0 bases and the J gene end by 8 bases; junction bases not matched to a gene: 8. As DNA, the CDR3 is TGTGCCAGCAGCCAAGATCTTGGACAGGGGGCCGGGGGCTACACCTTC. Amino acid sequence: CASSQDLGQGAGGYTF.

The chain employs TRBV11-2 and TRBJ2-7, with a possible D match to TRBD2 (6 bases). Trimming took off 1 base at V and 0 bases at J, with 10 bases between the two ends. This CDR3 spans 15 amino acids. Per germline, CDR1 SGHAT and CDR2 FQNNGV. The DNA for the CDR3 is TGTGCCAGCAGCTTAGCCCCGGGGGTCTCCTACGAGCAGTACTTC. Its translation is CASSLAPGVSYEQYF.

This clone was counted a single time. The chain employs TRBV21-1 and TRBJ2-2; TRBD1 reflects the table's D call only, with no check against the DNA. TRBV21-1 is annotated as a pseudogene. The CDR3 covers 16 residues. This chain's CDR3 is CASSKGQGLYTGELFF. Written as DNA, the CDR3 is TGTGCCAGCAGCAAAGGACAGGGGCTCTACACCGGGGAGCTGTTTTTT.

This chain connects TRBV6-2 or TRBV6-3 to TRBJ2-7; a possible D gene is TRBD2 (5 bases). CDR1 MNHEY and CDR2 SVGEGT come from the germline V gene. V lost 4 bases and J 4 bases, leaving 17 bases between the germline ends. The CDR3 is made up of 15 amino acids. The DNA of the CDR3 is TGTGCCAGCAGTTTCATGACTACGATAGGGTACGAGCAGTACTTC. Protein product: CASSFMTTIGYEQYF.

CDR3 DNA sequence: TGTGCCAGCAGCTACCCCCTGGGGAGGACCCAGTACTTC. This translates into CASSYPLGRTQYF. The V and J genes are TRBV5-4 and TRBJ2-5; the D gene is possibly TRBD2 (5 bases). V lost 3 bases and J lost 7, with 13 bases in between. The CDR3 contains 13 residues. Germline V CDR1 and CDR2: SGHNT, YYREEE (reference sequence).